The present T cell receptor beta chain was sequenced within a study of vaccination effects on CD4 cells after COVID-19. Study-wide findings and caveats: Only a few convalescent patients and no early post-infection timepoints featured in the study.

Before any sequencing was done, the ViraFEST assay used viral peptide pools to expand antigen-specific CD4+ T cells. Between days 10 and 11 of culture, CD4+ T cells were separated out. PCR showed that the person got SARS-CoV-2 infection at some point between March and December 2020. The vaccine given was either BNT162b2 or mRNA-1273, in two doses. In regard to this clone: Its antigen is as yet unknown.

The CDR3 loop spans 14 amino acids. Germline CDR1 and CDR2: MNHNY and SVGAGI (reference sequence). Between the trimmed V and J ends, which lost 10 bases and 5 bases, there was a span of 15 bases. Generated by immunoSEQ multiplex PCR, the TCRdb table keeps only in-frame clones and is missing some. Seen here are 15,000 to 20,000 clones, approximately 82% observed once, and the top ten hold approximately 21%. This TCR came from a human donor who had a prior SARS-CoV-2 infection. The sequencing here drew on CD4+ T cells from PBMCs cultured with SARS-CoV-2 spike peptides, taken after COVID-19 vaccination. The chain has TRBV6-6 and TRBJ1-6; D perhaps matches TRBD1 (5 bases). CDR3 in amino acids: CATSPGRDNSPLHF. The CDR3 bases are TGTGCCACCTCACCGGGGCGAGATAATTCACCCCTCCACTTT.